This T cell receptor beta chain emerged from a study of beta chain features in type 1 diabetes. Study conclusions and caveats: Type 1 diabetes patients showed a moderate but significant shortening of TCRB CDR3s in all four CD4+ subsets.

Unmatched junction bases numbered 4, after V lost 8 bases and J lost 10 bases. Germline lookup yields CDR1 LNHDA and CDR2 SQIVND (reference sequence). CDR3 length: 11 residues. This clone was observed a single time. No antigen is known for it. Expressed TCRB transcripts were sequenced after all isolated RNA was converted to cDNA. TCRdb's table, derived via immunoSEQ multiplex PCR, lists solely in-frame clones and lacks some. The repertoire holds over 200,000 clones, with around 9.9% as singletons. Sequenced material: naive CD4+ T cells from blood. The origin of this receptor is a man between 25 and 39 years old with type 1 diabetes. The rearrangement links TRBV19 to TRBJ2-1; 8 bases fit TRBD2. This chain's CDR3 is CASDASGEQFF. Written as DNA, the CDR3 is TGTGCCAGTGACGCTAGCGGGGAGCAGTTCTTC. Using reference TRBV19 and TRBJ2-1 for the parts outside the CDR3, the full variable domain is DGGITQSPKYLFRKEGQNVTLSCEQNLNHDAMYWYRQDPGQGLRLIYYSQIVNDFQKGDIAEGYSVSREKKESFPLTVTSAQKNPTAFYLCASDASGEQFFGPGTRLTVL.